Reported below is one TCR beta chain. The data stem from a study of blood T cell repertoires in COVID-19. On the study more broadly: COVID-19 samples collected from the United States, Italy and Spain covered acute and convalescent phases. T cells, B-cell-depleted T cells, or PBMCs provided the cDNA or gDNA that served as material.

Donors in Cohort 3 who had recovered were those with two negative PCRs, healthcare professional clearance, or resolution of their symptoms. Under the authors' procedure: Reference gene primer amplification gave estimated nucleated cell counts. TCRdb's table, derived via immunoSEQ multiplex PCR, lists solely in-frame clones and lacks some. V and J calls and clone size are copied from that table; D and trimming were computed from the DNA. The sample has 250,000 to 350,000 clones, 92% seen once. The CDR3 sequence is 14 residues long. The V end lost 2 bases, the J end lost 1 base, and 8 bases lay between the germline ends. Germline-derived CDR1 and CDR2 are SGHRS and YFSETQ.

The sequencing sample was made of PBMCs or T cells enriched from blood (not recorded which). This TCR was sampled from a woman younger than 45 who had recovered from COVID-19. The genes are TRBV5-1 and TRBJ2-3; D call uncertain. The CDR3 DNA follows: TGCGCCAGCAGCTTTGAGCAGGGCACAGATACGCAGTATTTT. It yields the protein CASSFEQGTDTQYF.